The T cell receptor (beta chain) under discussion was sequenced for a study of control samples from healthy donors and cancer patients. The germline V gene has CDR1 SQVTM and CDR2 ANQGSEA. Trimming left V 6 bases short and J 5 bases short, with 11 bases between. This CDR3 has 12 amino acids. The assay was immunoSEQ multiplex PCR, and TCRdb's table has in-frame clones only and misses some. The table shows 35,000 to 45,000 clones, with less than 90% occurring only once. V usage is TRBV29-1 and J usage is TRBJ2-1, with D tentatively TRBD2 (5 bases). Sequenced: blood. The TCR sequence derives from a man aged 60 to 75 in good health. CDR3 loop: CSVYGVNNEQFF. The CDR3 DNA follows: TGCAGCGTGTACGGGGTAAACAATGAGCAGTTCTTC.